Presented here are 27 T cell receptor beta chains from one specimen sequenced in a study of PD-L1 blockade in urothelial cancer. Only in-frame clones appear in the TCRdb table, and some are missing; sequencing was by immunoSEQ multiplex PCR. The data show 60,000 to 75,000 clones, about 86% seen once. Time point in this sample: pretreatment peripheral blood. The sample was PBMCs, taken around atezolizumab (anti-PD-L1) treatment. Receptors originate from a man aged 60 to 69 with urothelial cancer.

The V call is TRBV7-9, the J call TRBJ2-1, with 7 bases that match TRBD1. The germline gives CDR1 SEHNR, CDR2 FQNEAQ (reference sequence). CDR3 length: 12 residues. Losses at the gene ends were 2 bases for V and 12 bases for J; bases not matched to a gene: 4. The CDR3 reads CASSLPRGRQFF. For the CDR3, the DNA is TGTGCCAGCAGCTTACCGAGGGGGCGGCAGTTCTTC.

The chain couples TRBV5-1 to TRBJ2-4, with D tentatively TRBD1 (6 bases). The V end lost 0 bases, the J end lost 7 bases, and 11 bases lay between the germline ends. CDR1 SGHRS and CDR2 YFSETQ come from the germline V gene. The CDR3 has 14 residues. The DNA of the CDR3 is TGCGCCAGCAGCTTGGCAGGACAGACCAACATTCAGTACTTC. Translated: CASSLAGQTNIQYF.

This chain uses TRBV7-8 with TRBJ2-7, with D maybe TRBD1 (5 bases). The CDR3 spans 14 residues. Germline-derived CDR1 and CDR2 are SGHVS and FQNEAQ. V lost 1 base and J lost 1, with 8 bases in between. The CDR3 DNA sequence: TGTGCCAGCAGCTTAGATTCAGGGTCCTACGAGCAGTACTTC. It codes for CASSLDSGSYEQYF.

This rearrangement joins TRBV7-2 to TRBJ2-1; 9 nucleotides match TRBD2. CDR3 length: 16 amino acids. V lost 4 bases to trimming and J lost 7 bases; unmatched junction nucleotides: 11. Germline CDR1 and CDR2: SGHTA and FQGNSA. The CDR3 spells CASSSPRGGGANEQFF. The DNA of the CDR3 is TGTGCCAGCAGCTCGCCGCGAGGCGGGGGGGCGAATGAGCAGTTCTTC.

This chain joins TRBV6-5 and TRBJ2-7; 10 bases fit TRBD1. The CDR3 has 14 residues. Per the germline V gene, CDR1 is MNHEY and CDR2 is SVGAGI. With V trimmed by 7 bases and J by 4 bases, 7 bases remained unmatched. The CDR3 nucleotides read TGTGCCAGCACCGGGGGACAGGGGCTATACGAGCAGTACTTC. Its translation is CASTGGQGLYEQYF.

The CDR3 DNA sequence: TGTGCCAGCAGCGTAGACGGGGCAGGGACTTACAATGAGCAGTTCTTC. Translated, it gives CASSVDGAGTYNEQFF. This chain joins TRBV9 and TRBJ2-1; possible D gene TRBD2, 6 bases. V shed 0 bases and J shed 4 bases, with 14 bases lying between them. This CDR3 has 16 amino acids. The germline V gene encodes CDR1 SGDLS and CDR2 YYNGEE.

The chain carries TRBV2 and TRBJ2-4; 10 positions agree with TRBD2. V shed 7 bases and J 0 bases; nucleotides not matched to a gene: 6. The CDR3 runs 16 residues. Germline-derived CDR1 and CDR2 are SNHLY and FYNNEI. The chain's CDR3 is CASKVSGGLAKNIQYF. The CDR3 DNA follows: TGTGCCAGCAAGGTTAGCGGGGGGCTAGCCAAAAACATTCAGTACTTC. Full variable domain (remainder filled in from reference TRBV2 and TRBJ2-4): EPEVTQTPSHQVTQMGQEVILRCVPISNHLYFYWYRQILGQKVEFLVSFYNNEISEKSEIFDDQFSVERPDGSNFTLKIRSTKLEDSAMYFCASKVSGGLAKNIQYFGAGTRLSVL.

The chain recombines TRBV28 with TRBJ1-6; 8 nucleotides match TRBD1. CDR1 is MDHEN, CDR2 SYDVKM, per germline. The CDR3 is 17 amino acids. The junction had 16 bases not matched to a gene; V was cut back by 6 bases and J by 9 bases. The CDR3 region is CASSSSEFGQGSSPLHF. Written as DNA, the CDR3 is TGTGCCAGCAGCTCGTCCGAGTTCGGACAGGGTAGTTCACCCCTCCACTTT. Filled out from reference TRBV28 and TRBJ1-6, the complete variable domain reads DVKVTQSSRYLVKRTGEKVFLECVQDMDHENMFWYRQDPGLGLRLIYFSYDVKMKEKGDIPEGYSVSREKKERFSLILESASTNQTSMYLCASSSSEFGQGSSPLHFGNGTRLTVT.

The chain's CDR3 is CASSNRLAGGRPSPTDTQYF. The CDR3 coding sequence is TGCGCCAGCAGCAACCGACTAGCGGGGGGGCGACCTTCCCCCACAGATACGCAGTATTTT. The J gene is TRBJ2-3, the V gene TRBV5-1, with 14 positions matching TRBD2. The germline gives CDR1 SGHRS, CDR2 YFSETQ. Unmatched junction bases numbered 15, after V lost 4 bases and J lost 2 bases. The CDR3 is 20 residues long.

The V gene is TRBV11-2, the J gene TRBJ2-7, with 9 bases that match TRBD2. Germline lookup yields CDR1 SGHAT and CDR2 FQNNGV. After removal of 2 bases from V and 4 bases from J, the junction contained 6 bases not matched to a gene. The length of the CDR3 is 15 residues. DNA for the CDR3: TGTGCCAGCAGCTTAATGGCGGGGGGGGGTTACGAGCAGTACTTC. Its protein is CASSLMAGGGYEQYF.

CDR3 amino acids: CASRDRDEKLFF. The DNA of the CDR3 is TGTGCCAGCCGGGACAGGGATGAAAAACTGTTTTTT. The chain is built from TRBV6-5 and TRBJ1-4; 9 nucleotides line up with TRBD1. From germline, CDR1 is MNHEY and CDR2 SVGAGI. The CDR3 has 12 amino acids. V dropped 8 bases and J dropped 6; count of bases not matched to a gene: 1.

The V and J genes are TRBV2 and TRBJ1-5, with 9 bases lining up with TRBD1. This CDR3 is 13 amino acids long. Germline V gene sequence: CDR1 SNHLY, CDR2 FYNNEI. The V gene end was trimmed by 6 bases and the J gene end by 6 bases; junction bases not matched to a gene: 3. Written as DNA, the CDR3 is TGTGCCAGCAGGGGACAGGGAAGTCAGCCCCAGCATTTT. Protein sequence: CASRGQGSQPQHF.

DNA of the CDR3: TGTGCCAGCAGTGAAAGGACAGGGGGAGCCAACTATGGCTACACCTTC. Its translation is CASSERTGGANYGYTF. V is TRBV6-1 and J is TRBJ1-2; 10 bases are a match to TRBD1. The CDR3 length is 16 residues. CDR1 and CDR2 from the germline V gene are MNHNS and SASEGT. V lost 2 bases to trimming and J lost 2 bases; unmatched junction nucleotides: 5.

The rearrangement joins TRBV6-4 to TRBJ1-6, with TRBD1 matching over 10 bases. Trimming cost V 6 bases and J 9 bases; bases outside gene matches: 2. Per the germline V gene, CDR1 is MRHNA and CDR2 is SNTAGT. There are 13 residues in the CDR3. Written as DNA, the CDR3 is TGTGCCAGCAGCCGGGACAGGGGTTCACCCCTCCACTTT. Translation gives CASSRDRGSPLHF.

The chain recombines TRBV9 with TRBJ2-2; D perhaps matches TRBD1 (5 bases). The CDR3 has 16 residues. The ends were cut back, 7 bases at V and 0 bases at J, with 16 bases in the middle. The germline V gene has CDR1 SGDLS and CDR2 YYNGEE. CDR3 sequence: CASSFDSNANTGELFF. The CDR3 coding sequence is TGTGCCAGCTCTTTCGACAGTAACGCGAACACCGGGGAGCTGTTTTTT.

The chain combines TRBV18 with TRBJ2-7; D is ambiguous. V was trimmed by 2 bases and J by 6 bases, leaving 5 bases between them. Germline values: CDR1 KGHSH, CDR2 LQKENI. The CDR3 spans 11 residues. The CDR3 DNA sequence: TGTGCCAGCTCACCAGGGCTCGAGCAGTACTTC. Translating gives CASSPGLEQYF.

V is TRBV7-9 and J is TRBJ2-5, with 10 bases identical to TRBD2. The V and J ends lost 1 base and 5 bases, in that order; junction bases with no gene match: 13. Germline assignment: CDR1 SEHNR and CDR2 FQNEAQ (reference sequence). The CDR3 has 18 residues. CDR3 nucleotides: TGTGCCAGCAGCTTAGGATATAGCGGGGGGCCAACGGGGGAGACCCAGTACTTC. Protein: CASSLGYSGGPTGETQYF.

This clone has just a few counts. This chain links TRBV18 with TRBJ1-6; D might be TRBD1 (6 bases). The CDR3 consists of 15 residues. Germline V gene data show CDR1 as KGHSH and CDR2 as LQKENI. V dropped 4 bases and J dropped 5 bases, with 12 bases sitting between them. In DNA, the CDR3 is TGTGCCAGCTCACGAACCGAGGGGGATAATTCACCCCTCCACTTT. It yields the protein CASSRTEGDNSPLHF.

The J gene is TRBJ2-7, the V gene TRBV4-2; 11 positions match TRBD1. CDR3 length: 16 amino acids. CDR1 and CDR2 from the germline V gene are LGHNA and YNFKEQ. The V and J ends lost 1 base and 7 bases, in that order; junction bases with no gene match: 9. This chain's CDR3 is CASSQAGRTGGREQYF. CDR3 bases: TGTGCCAGCAGCCAAGCTGGCAGGACAGGGGGCAGAGAGCAGTACTTC.

On this clone: An end of the junction differs from the germline gene, which may be a read error. The chain is built from TRBV5-1 and TRBJ2-2, with D possibly matching TRBD2 (5 bases). This CDR3 has 16 amino acids. The germline CDR1 and CDR2 sequences are SGHRS and YFSETQ. This chain's CDR3 is CASSLGSVANTGELFF. The CDR3 bases are TGCGCCAGCAGTTTGGGGAGCGTCGCGAACACCGGGGAGCTGTTTTTT.

This chain links TRBV13 with TRBJ2-7; perhaps TRBD2 as D (6 bases). CDR3 length: 16 residues. CDR1 PRHDT and CDR2 FYEKMQ come from the germline V gene (reference sequence). V lost 5 bases and J 0 bases, leaving 17 bases between the germline ends. CDR3 coding DNA: TGTGCCAGCAGCCCATGGGGGGACTCTGGCTCCTACGAGCAGTACTTC. Translating it yields CASSPWGDSGSYEQYF.

V usage is TRBV9 and J usage is TRBJ2-2, with unresolved D. The ends were cut back, 0 bases at V and 0 bases at J, with 6 bases in the middle. In germline, CDR1 is SGDLS, CDR2 YYNGEE. This CDR3 spans 15 amino acids. The CDR3 sequence: CASSVALPNTGELFF. The CDR3 nucleotides read TGTGCCAGCAGCGTAGCCCTCCCGAACACCGGGGAGCTGTTTTTT. The full variable domain, completed using reference TRBV9 and TRBJ2-2, is DSGVTQTPKHLITATGQRVTLRCSPRSGDLSVYWYQQSLDQGLQFLIQYYNGEERAKGNILERFSAQQFPDLHSELNLSSLELGDSALYFCASSVALPNTGELFFGEGSRLTVL.

This chain connects TRBV29-1 to TRBJ2-1, with D maybe TRBD2 (6 bases). Trimming removed 1 base from V and 5 bases from J, with 18 bases in between. The CDR3 extends over 16 amino acids. The germline V gene has CDR1 SQVTM and CDR2 ANQGSEA. CDR3 DNA: TGCAGCGTTGAAGGCGGGGTTGTAGTCGGGGACAATGAGCAGTTCTTC. Translation gives CSVEGGVVVGDNEQFF.

This clone occurred a few times. V gene TRBV4-1 combines with J gene TRBJ1-2; possibly TRBD1 for D (5 bases). Trimming left V 3 bases short and J 5 bases short, with 16 bases between. Germline V CDR1 and CDR2: MGHRA, YSYEKL. This CDR3 comprises 15 residues. CDR3 amino acids: CASSQAGGGRYGYTF. CDR3 in DNA: TGCGCCAGCAGCCAGGCGGGCGGGGGGAGGTATGGCTACACCTTC.

This clone was recorded a few times. This rearrangement joins TRBV28 to TRBJ2-6; 10 nucleotides line up with TRBD1. Germline CDR1 MDHEN, CDR2 SYDVKM. The CDR3 is 17 residues long. Trimming cost V 8 bases and J 0 bases; bases outside gene matches: 7. The CDR3 DNA reads TGTGCCAGCGGGGGGACAGGGGATAGCTCTGGGGCCAACGTCCTGACTTTC. It encodes CASGGTGDSSGANVLTF.

V is TRBV13 and J is TRBJ1-5; D not resolved. Per germline, CDR1 PRHDT and CDR2 FYEKMQ (reference sequence). The CDR3 extends over 12 amino acids. The ends were cut back, 3 bases at V and 4 bases at J, with 4 bases in the middle. In DNA form, the CDR3 reads TGTGCCAGCAGCTTTCGTAATCAGCCCCAGCATTTT. Its translation: CASSFRNQPQHF.

J is TRBJ2-1 and V is TRBV6-6; D perhaps matches TRBD2 (6 bases). V was trimmed by 6 bases and J by 5 bases, leaving 14 bases between them. CDR3 size: 14 residues. CDR1 is MNHNY and CDR2 is SVGAGI in the germline V gene (reference sequence). CDR3 amino acids: CASRAGDRDNEQFF. CDR3 nucleotides: TGTGCCAGCAGAGCGGGCGATAGGGACAATGAGCAGTTCTTC.